The 26 T cell receptor beta chains given below trace back to one sample, sequenced in a study of blood T cell repertoires in COVID-19. The data were produced by immunoSEQ multiplex PCR, yet TCRdb's version contains in-frame clones alone and is incomplete. The sample carries under 250,000 clones, more than 70% recorded once. Sequencing used peripheral blood. These receptors were obtained from a woman of 80 years or more with acute or convalescent COVID-19.

This clone was seen a single time. The chain employs TRBV18 and TRBJ1-6; possibly TRBD1 for D (6 bases). Germline assignment: CDR1 KGHSH and CDR2 LQKENI. This CDR3 comprises 16 residues. The V and J ends lost 3 bases and 7 bases respectively, with 16 bases between them. Here the CDR3 DNA reads TGTGCCAGCTCACCCCGCCGATCAGGGGACAATTCACCCCTCCACTTT. Protein: CASSPRRSGDNSPLHF. Drawing the rest from reference TRBV18 and TRBJ1-6, the complete variable domain is NAGVMQNPRHLVRRRGQEARLRCSPMKGHSHVYWYRQLPEEGLKFMVYLQKENIIDESGMPKERFSAEFPKEGPSILRIQQVVRGDSAAYFCASSPRRSGDNSPLHFGNGTRLTVT.

This clone is a singleton in its sample. V and J are TRBV7-2 and TRBJ2-3; the D gene is possibly TRBD2 (6 bases). V gave up 6 bases and J gave up 1 base, with 14 bases separating them. From germline, CDR1 is SGHTA and CDR2 FQGNSA. This CDR3 has 15 amino acids. The CDR3: CASRVGLPGTDTQYF. The DNA of the CDR3 is TGTGCCAGCAGGGTCGGACTACCTGGCACAGATACGCAGTATTTT.

The chain employs TRBV5-1 and TRBJ1-5; tentatively, D is TRBD1 (6 bases). The CDR3 loop spans 14 amino acids. V lost 3 bases and J 4 bases, leaving 11 bases between the germline ends. Germline V CDR1 and CDR2: SGHRS, YFSETQ. The CDR3 region is CASSWTDWNQPQHF. CDR3 DNA: TGCGCCAGCAGCTGGACAGATTGGAATCAGCCCCAGCATTTT. The entire variable domain, with the rest obtained from reference TRBV5-1 and TRBJ1-5, is as follows: KAGVTQTPRYLIKTRGQQVTLSCSPISGHRSVSWYQQTPGQGLQFLFEYFSETQRNKGNFPGRFSGRQFSNSRSEMNVSTLELGDSALYLCASSWTDWNQPQHFGDGTRLSIL.

V usage is TRBV9 and J usage is TRBJ2-5, with unresolved D. The ends were cut back, 4 bases at V and 0 bases at J, with 10 bases in the middle. The CDR3 spans 14 residues. Germline V gene lookup returns CDR1 SGDLS and CDR2 YYNGEE. The CDR3 reads CASSTTVYQETQYF. The CDR3 nucleotides are TGTGCCAGCAGCACCACAGTGTACCAAGAGACCCAGTACTTC.

The chain links TRBV28 to TRBJ1-4; possibly TRBD1 for D (6 bases). V lost 5 bases, J lost 4 bases, and 11 bases lay in between. Germline V CDR1 and CDR2: MDHEN, SYDVKM. The CDR3 length is 14 residues. CDR3 amino acids: CASSEQGINEKLFF. Written as DNA, the CDR3 is TGTGCCAGCAGTGAGCAGGGGATTAATGAAAAACTGTTTTTT.

The chain carries TRBV3-1 (or the pseudogene TRBV3-2) and TRBJ2-1; 9 positions agree with TRBD2. Germline V CDR1 and CDR2: LGHDT, YNNKEL (reference sequence). The V and J ends lost 0 bases and 13 bases, in that order; junction bases with no gene match: 10. The CDR3 runs 15 residues. Here the CDR3 DNA reads TGTGCCAGCAGCCAAGAGCGGCTAGCGGGGAATTCCCAGTTCTTC. This sequence encodes CASSQERLAGNSQFF.

The chain carries TRBV6-5 and TRBJ2-7; a possible D gene is TRBD1 (6 bases). V lost 2 bases to trimming and J lost 0 bases, with 14 bases between them. This CDR3 spans 16 amino acids. From germline, CDR1 is MNHEY and CDR2 SVGAGI. Here the CDR3 DNA reads TGTGCCAGCAGTTACGCGGCAGGGGCCTTCTCCTACGAGCAGTACTTC. This sequence encodes CASSYAAGAFSYEQYF.

The chain has TRBV7-2 and TRBJ1-5, with TRBD1 matching 7 bases. V was pared by 7 bases and J by 6 bases, with 9 bases of the junction left unmatched. Germline loops: CDR1 SGHTA, CDR2 FQGNSA. The CDR3 extends over 14 amino acids. CDR3 loop: CASNPQGNTQPQHF. CDR3 DNA: TGTGCCAGCAACCCACAGGGGAATACTCAGCCCCAGCATTTT.

The CDR3 protein is CASSAQISGEKLFF. In DNA form, the CDR3 reads TGTGCCAGCAGCGCTCAAATTTCGGGGGAAAAACTGTTTTTT. The chain combines TRBV9 with TRBJ1-4; D is undetermined. The CDR3 spans 14 residues. The V end lost 3 bases, the J end lost 8 bases, and 14 bases lay between the germline ends. CDR1 and CDR2 from the germline V gene are SGDLS and YYNGEE.

V is TRBV3-1 (or the pseudogene TRBV3-2) and J is TRBJ2-4, with a possible D match to TRBD1 (6 bases). The CDR3 consists of 15 residues. Trimming pared 3 bases from V and 0 bases from J, leaving 9 bases between. CDR1 and CDR2 (germline): LGHDT, YNNKEL (reference sequence). CDR3 nucleotide sequence: TGTGCCAGCAGCCACGGACAGTTAGCCAAAAACATTCAGTACTTC. This sequence encodes CASSHGQLAKNIQYF.

The rearrangement links TRBV11-3 to TRBJ2-1; 15 positions match TRBD2. This CDR3 has 16 residues. Looked up from germline, CDR1 is SGHNT and CDR2 is YENEEA. After removal of 5 bases from V and 7 bases from J, the junction contained 6 bases not matched to a gene. The chain's CDR3 is CASSTGLAGGFNEQFF. In DNA form, the CDR3 reads TGTGCCAGCAGCACGGGACTAGCGGGGGGCTTTAATGAGCAGTTCTTC. Drawing the rest from reference TRBV11-3 and TRBJ2-1, the complete variable domain is EAGVVQSPRYKIIEKKQPVAFWCNPISGHNTLYWYLQNLGQGPELLIRYENEEAVDDSQLPKDRFSAERLKGVDSTLKIQPAELGDSAVYLCASSTGLAGGFNEQFFGPGTRLTVL.

V is TRBV28 and J is TRBJ1-6; 9 bases fit TRBD1. The CDR3 is 16 residues long. V lost 4 bases, J lost 10 bases, and 11 bases stayed unmatched. Germline CDR1 and CDR2: MDHEN and SYDVKM. The CDR3 DNA is TGTGCCAGCAGTTCCCGGACAGGGGTGGGGAACTCACCCCTCCACTTT. Protein: CASSSRTGVGNSPLHF.

This sequence joins TRBV7-9 and TRBJ2-1; 7 bases agree with TRBD2. This CDR3 spans 14 amino acids. CDR1 is SEHNR, CDR2 FQNEAQ, per germline (reference sequence). Germline trimming cut 0 bases from V and 9 bases from J; bases unmatched to any gene: 5. The CDR3 bases are TGTGCCAGCAGCTTAGCATCGGGGGAGGGTGAGCAGTTCTTC. It specifies CASSLASGEGEQFF.

The V gene is TRBV2, the J gene TRBJ1-3; TRBD1 might be the D (6 bases). This CDR3 region has 13 residues. The germline V gene has CDR1 SNHLY and CDR2 FYNNEI. With 6 bases removed from V and 2 bases from J, the gap between germline ends came to 8 bases. The CDR3 region is CASRNRAGNTIYF. As DNA, the CDR3 is TGTGCCAGCAGAAACAGGGCTGGAAACACCATATATTTT. Combining the CDR3 with reference TRBV2 and TRBJ1-3 gives the whole variable domain EPEVTQTPSHQVTQMGQEVILRCVPISNHLYFYWYRQILGQKVEFLVSFYNNEISEKSEIFDDQFSVERPDGSNFTLKIRSTKLEDSAMYFCASRNRAGNTIYFGEGSWLTVV.

The chain joins TRBV6-4 to TRBJ2-3; 10 bases fit TRBD2. This CDR3 is built from 15 residues. V shed 5 bases, J shed 3 bases, and the junction held 5 bases outside the gene matches. Germline V CDR1 and CDR2: MRHNA, SNTAGT. CDR3: CASSLAGARTDTQYF. In DNA form, the CDR3 reads TGTGCCAGCAGTCTAGCGGGGGCGAGGACAGATACGCAGTATTTT.

CDR3 nucleotide sequence: TGCAGCGTTGACAGGGGTGCTTTGAACTATGGCTACACCTTC. This encodes CSVDRGALNYGYTF. J is TRBJ1-2 and V is TRBV29-1, with D tentatively TRBD1 (6 bases). This CDR3 contains 14 residues. The germline gives CDR1 SQVTM, CDR2 ANQGSEA. V was shortened by 3 bases and J by 2 bases, with 13 bases between the two germline ends.

The chain recombines TRBV19 with TRBJ1-1, with D tentatively TRBD1 (6 bases). Between the trimmed V and J ends, which lost 8 bases and 1 base, there was a span of 11 bases. Germline-derived CDR1 and CDR2 are LNHDA and SQIVND (reference sequence). The CDR3 sequence is 13 residues long. CDR3 loop: CASAETGNTEAFF. The CDR3 region has the DNA TGTGCCAGTGCAGAGACAGGGAACACTGAAGCTTTCTTT.

As regards this clone: This same CDR3 is encoded by further DNA sequences in the sample. This chain connects TRBV7-9 to TRBJ1-5, with D uncertain. The CDR3 is 14 amino acids. V was shortened by 3 bases and J by 1 base, with 7 bases between the two germline ends. In germline, CDR1 is SEHNR, CDR2 FQNEAQ (reference sequence). DNA for the CDR3: TGTGCCAGCAGCTTTAGCGGGAGCAATCAGCCCCAGCATTTT. Encoded protein: CASSFSGSNQPQHF.

This chain connects TRBV7-9 to TRBJ1-2, with a tentative D call TRBD1 (5 bases). The CDR3 is 14 residues long. The germline gives CDR1 SEHNR, CDR2 FQNEAQ (reference sequence). Trimming took off 0 bases at V and 8 bases at J, with 13 bases between the two ends. This CDR3 is CASSLASRVRGYTF. The CDR3 nucleotides read TGTGCCAGCAGCTTAGCAAGCAGGGTACGAGGCTACACCTTC.

V is TRBV6-5 and J is TRBJ1-1; D possibly corresponds to TRBD1 (6 bases). Germline V CDR1 and CDR2: MNHEY, SVGAGI. Trimming stripped 7 bases from V and 7 bases from J, with 22 bases between. The CDR3 extends over 15 amino acids. The CDR3 nucleotides are TGTGCCAGCACTAAACCAGGGGCAGGGTGGGATGAAGCTTTCTTT. Encoded protein: CASTKPGAGWDEAFF.

The chain joins TRBV5-1 to TRBJ2-5, with D perhaps TRBD2 (5 bases). The CDR3 has 15 amino acids. Between the trimmed V and J ends, which lost 6 bases and 4 bases, there was a span of 19 bases. Germline CDR1 SGHRS, CDR2 YFSETQ. The CDR3 loop is CASKGGGLIGETQYF. The CDR3 DNA reads as TGCGCCAGCAAGGGCGGAGGACTTATTGGAGAGACCCAGTACTTC.

The genes are TRBV7-2 and TRBJ1-6, with D perhaps matching TRBD1 (5 bases). CDR1 is SGHTA and CDR2 is FQGNSA in the germline V gene. The CDR3 has 15 residues. Between the trimmed V and J ends, which lost 1 base and 4 bases, there was a span of 8 bases. The CDR3 sequence: CASSLGGLYNSPLHF. Here the CDR3 DNA reads TGTGCCAGCAGCTTAGGGGGACTTTATAATTCACCCCTCCACTTT.

V and J are TRBV9 and TRBJ2-3; 13 positions agree with TRBD2. The germline V gene has CDR1 SGDLS and CDR2 YYNGEE. The ends lost 4 bases at V and 6 bases at J; junction bases unmatched: 8. The CDR3 runs 16 residues. The CDR3 loop reads CASSPRLAGGRDTQYF. In nucleotides, the CDR3 is TGTGCCAGCAGCCCCAGACTAGCGGGGGGCAGGGATACGCAGTATTTT.

The chain has TRBV7-2 and TRBJ1-1, with D tentatively TRBD1 (6 bases). V was pared by 2 bases and J by 5 bases, with 12 bases between. This CDR3 is 14 amino acids long. Germline V CDR1 and CDR2: SGHTA, FQGNSA. CDR3: CASSLTPGETEAFF. The CDR3 DNA reads as TGTGCCAGCAGCTTAACGCCAGGGGAGACTGAAGCTTTCTTT.

The gene calls are TRBV6-5 and TRBJ1-1; D is unresolved. Looked up from germline, CDR1 is MNHEY and CDR2 is SVGAGI. CDR3 length equals 16 residues. Between the trimmed V and J ends, which lost 0 bases and 1 base, there was a span of 12 bases. The CDR3 sequence is CASSYSNGGANTEAFF. As DNA, the CDR3 is TGTGCCAGCAGTTACTCTAACGGTGGAGCGAACACTGAAGCTTTCTTT.

This clone was seen a handful of times. The chain uses TRBV28 and TRBJ1-2; D perhaps matches TRBD1 (6 bases). Germline V lookup: CDR1 MDHEN, CDR2 SYDVKM. Between the trimmed V and J ends, which lost 6 bases and 2 bases, there was a span of 13 bases. This CDR3 spans 14 amino acids. This CDR3 is CASRGGEPNYGYTF. The CDR3, as DNA: TGTGCCAGCAGAGGGGGGGAGCCCAACTATGGCTACACCTTC.